This T cell receptor beta chain stems from a study of cytomegalovirus exposure and HLA in healthy donors (TCRdb year 2017). Concerning the study at large: In an earlier analysis of approximately 640 of the donors, 250 to 350 Gb of sequence data and 90 million to 120 million unique TCR beta sequences from about 179 million T cells were reported. An early release that covered fewer than 800 HLA-typed donors contained around 300 gigabases of sequencing data and roughly 84 million unique TCR sequences. Among the roughly 390 genotyped donors, approximately 82% belonged to the genetic ancestry cluster associated with self-reported Caucasian donors. The aim of the study was to test whether cataloging public T cell receptors could identify signatures of past pathogen exposure. Using immunosequencing, the study profiled T cell repertoires from 500 to 800 subjects and related those repertoires to cytomegalovirus serostatus. A separate validation cohort of roughly 130 different subjects was used in addition to the 666-subject first cohort. The study combined high-throughput TCR immunosequencing, statistical association of individual TCRs with disease status, and machine learning to predict cytomegalovirus infection status. A later analysis re-analyzed previously published TCR beta repertoires from approximately 700 donors and added high-resolution HLA genotyping to study TCR occurrence patterns. In the later analysis, no new phenotypic data were used to find candidate immune exposures; instead, reliance was placed on TCR beta sequences and their occurrence across donors. An earlier analysis of several hundred of the donors applied high-throughput TCR beta sequencing to assess whether each TCR beta V gene segment acted as functional or pseudogenic. Donor age, sex, ethnicity and CMV serostatus were compiled alongside the repertoire data. A later genetic analysis took genome-wide SNP genotypes for about 65% of the 666 donors and used that subset as a discovery cohort. All discovery cohort repertoires had been generated on a single sequencing platform. HLA typing included class I and class II loci at four-digit resolution. Typing coverage differed by locus: A, B, C, DRB1 and DQB1 were typed in about 629-640 donors, DQA1 in roughly 510, DPA1 in around 610, and DPB1 in roughly 450. Roughly 5 DR-DQ haplotypes were handled as single units for association and clustering, since linkage in the cohort was strong. Among about 370 genotyped donors of the cohort, an average of roughly 230,000 unique TCR beta nucleotide sequences was sequenced per donor, of which about 18% were non-productive.

What the study reported, not specific to this receptor: At a false discovery rate of 0.05, a later analysis linked 16,000 or so TCR beta sequences to specific HLA alleles. Correlated functional status among segregating V segments might reflect linkage disequilibrium, but an unknown experimental factor could not be ruled out. Strong co-occurrence of HLA alleles, especially DR and DQ, made assigning TCR associations to individual alleles difficult. HLA typing was unavailable for some donors at each locus, so association tests used only the typed subset. In an earlier analysis of a few hundred of the donors, most TCR beta V segments were observed in productive rearrangements about 90% or about 30% of the time, broadly matching IMGT annotations. In both the original and validation cohorts, the classifier was reported to diagnose cytomegalovirus status with high specificity and sensitivity. In a later genetic analysis, a missense DCLRE1C variant was associated with V-gene and J-gene trimming of TCR beta chains, and the association was replicated in an independent cohort. Only TCR beta chains were sequenced in this cohort, and the absence of alpha or paired-chain data limited detectable features. Immune exposure information for the cohort was limited to CMV serostatus. A further reported finding was that TCR beta sequences accurately predicted the HLA-A and HLA-B alleles for most subjects in the first cohort. In a later analysis, HLA-associated TCR beta chains showed more clonal expansion and lower generation probabilities than non-associated chains that were equally common. In the study, 150 to 200 TCR beta chains were listed as associated with cytomegalovirus. Most TCR sequences were seen in very few donors, while some public TCRs were found in many individuals. Most CMV-associated TCR beta chains appeared to be HLA-restricted in a later analysis, and the HLA associations seemed to be driven largely by CMV exposure. Several of the top co-occurrence clusters appeared to be linked to parvovirus B19, influenza, CMV and Epstein-Barr virus, according to a later analysis. Compared with the roughly 720-donor mean, donors in an Asian-associated ancestry cluster had fewer N-insertions in productive TCRs, according to a later genetic analysis. In a later analysis, TCR association rates were found to vary across HLA loci, with the most associated TCRs seen for DRB1 alleles and the fewest for HLA-C alleles. The authors suggested that the approach could potentially be generalized to other disease states and immunological phenotypes. A group of highly shared sequence variants was considered likely to be a technical artifact of the sequencing pipeline. In vitro tests confirmed that a few of the cytomegalovirus-associated TCR beta chains recognize cytomegalovirus antigens. The presence/absence analyses assumed that sequencing depth was roughly uniform across donors, and that assumption may not be true. About 17 rarely observed V segments, including chromosome 9 orphons, were excluded from the earlier analysis of several hundred of the donors because counts were too low.

The cohort comprised 666 healthy bone marrow donors. At the time of sampling, all cohort members were nominally healthy, though unrecorded immune exposures were likely present. The donor tested CMV seropositive and was one of the 289 seropositive cohort members. Each donor provided a peripheral blood sample, and peripheral blood mononuclear cells were used for TCR beta sequencing. The Qiagen DNeasy Blood Extraction Kit was used to extract genomic DNA from the blood cell samples. About this clone: Its target antigen remains unknown. Base qualities are not provided; no much larger clone lies one nucleotide away.

The library was prepared using the immunoSEQ multiplex PCR assay. The multiplex PCR relied on a mix of 60 forward primers for TCR Vbeta segments and 13 reverse primers for TCR Jbeta segments. Amplification of the CDR3 region of rearranged TCR beta genes was performed with a multiplex PCR assay on genomic DNA. The amplified TCR beta libraries were sequenced on the Illumina HiSeq System as 87-base-pair reads. The authors' pipeline ran thus. Across the 700 or so repertoires, a later analysis counted tens of millions of unique TCR beta chains, around 11 million of which were shared by at least two donors. Raw reads were error-corrected and collapsed into unique sequences with a nearest-neighbor algorithm that merged closely related sequences to remove PCR and sequencing errors. Alignment of CDR3 sequences to IMGT reference sequences was used to assign V, D and J gene segments. Each retained sequence needed at least a six-nucleotide match to both a V gene segment and a J gene segment. Rearrangements were classified as productive when the CDR3 lacked stop codons and remained in frame with V and J, and all other rearrangements were classified as non-productive. CDR3 was defined according to IMGT convention as the region running from the second conserved V-encoded cysteine to the conserved J-encoded phenylalanine. The earlier analysis of about 610 of the donors excluded any sequence lacking an unambiguous match to a single V gene segment. An earlier analysis of approximately 590 of the donors classified V segments as functional when productive rearrangements were above 56.7% and as segregating when the standard deviation between donors was above 5%. A statistical classification framework was built for diagnosing cytomegalovirus status from the catalog of TCR beta chain sequences. In a later analysis, V and J genes were assigned by comparing TCR nucleotide sequences against IMGT/GENE-DB human TR gene sequences. Using the TCRdist pipeline, a later analysis assigned CDR3 sequences along with most-parsimonious VDJ recombination scenarios. In a later analysis, every TCR beta chain was defined by the combination of its CDR3 amino acid sequence and its V-gene family, and reads without a unique V-gene family were dropped. In a later analysis, around 600 highly shared, low-generation-probability nucleotide sequences were removed to address suspected cross-contamination and a sequencing artifact. For each public chain, a later analysis derived a clonal expansion index from normalized ranks of inferred template counts within each repertoire. Generation probabilities in a later analysis came from a VDJ recombination model fitted to out-of-frame rearrangements, and those results were checked against IGoR. Hypergeometric tests were used in a later analysis to score TCR-TCR, TCR-HLA and TCR-CMV co-occurrence, with a repertoire-size bias correction applied to the TCR pairs. In a later analysis, false discovery rates were estimated by permuting HLA or CMV assignments 20 times. In a later analysis, co-occurring TCRs were grouped using DBSCAN, and TCRdist sequence similarity was added for clustering within HLA-allele-positive subsets. For co-occurrence clustering, repertoires with fewer than 30,000 or more than 120,000 public chains were excluded, along with roughly 5 repertoires with anomalous nucleotide sharing. Imported from immuneACCESS, the table was reduced by TCRdb to in-frame sequences with V and J called. These copies leave out some clones; in studies compared against another copy, an unresolved V gene accounts for under half, and the cause of the remainder is not known. V and J calls and clone size follow that table, whereas D and trimming were derived from the DNA. The sample profile shows about 76,000 clones; more than 55% of them were found once. Roughly 5.2% of the sample is in the top ten clones.

The sequencing sample was made of PBMCs. The source is a man in his 60s in good health and CMV-seropositive.

The base sequence is TGTGCCAGCAGTTCCTGGACAGGGGAATCGACGCAGTATTTT. Its protein product is CASSSWTGESTQYF. The chain was built from TRBV27 and TRBJ2-3, and 9 junction bases match TRBD1. V has 4 bases trimmed and J has 9 bases trimmed; junction bases matching no gene number 8. Per the germline V gene (reference sequence), MNHEY is the CDR1 and SMNVEV is the CDR2. Measured from the cysteine to the phenylalanine, the CDR3 is 14 residues long. Here the CDR3 DNA is all that survives: 42 bases in frame from base 1.